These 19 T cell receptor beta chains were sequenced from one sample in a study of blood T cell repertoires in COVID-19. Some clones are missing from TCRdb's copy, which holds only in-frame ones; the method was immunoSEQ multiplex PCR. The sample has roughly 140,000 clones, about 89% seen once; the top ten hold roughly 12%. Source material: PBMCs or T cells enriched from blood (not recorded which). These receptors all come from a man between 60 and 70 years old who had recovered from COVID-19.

CDR3 coding DNA: TGTGCCAGCAGCGTATCGACTAGCGGGGGTTTGACGCAGTATTTT. This gives the protein CASSVSTSGGLTQYF. The rearrangement uses TRBV9 and TRBJ2-3; 12 bases match TRBD2. V shed 1 base, J shed 9 bases, and the junction held 6 bases outside the gene matches. CDR3 length equals 15 residues. Germline CDR1 is SGDLS and CDR2 is YYNGEE.

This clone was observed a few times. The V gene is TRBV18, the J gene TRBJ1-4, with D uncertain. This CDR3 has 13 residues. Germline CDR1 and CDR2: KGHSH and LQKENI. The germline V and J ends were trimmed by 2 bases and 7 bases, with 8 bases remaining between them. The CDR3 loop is CASSPTDVEKLFF. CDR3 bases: TGTGCCAGCTCACCAACAGACGTTGAAAAACTGTTTTTT.

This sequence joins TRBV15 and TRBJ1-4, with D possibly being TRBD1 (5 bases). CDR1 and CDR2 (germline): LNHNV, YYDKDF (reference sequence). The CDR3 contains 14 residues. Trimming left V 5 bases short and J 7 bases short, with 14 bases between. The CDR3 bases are TGTGCCACCAGCTACGGGACGGGAGTTGAAAAACTGTTTTTT. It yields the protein CATSYGTGVEKLFF.

The CDR3 protein is CASSSGTGSYNEQFF. CDR3 coding DNA: TGTGCCAGCAGCTCTGGGACAGGATCTTACAATGAGCAGTTCTTC. The J gene is TRBJ2-1, the V gene TRBV5-5, with TRBD1 identical over 8 bases. This CDR3 contains 15 residues. Looked up from germline, CDR1 is SGHKS and CDR2 is YYEKEE (reference sequence). Trimming at V came to 3 bases and at J to 4 bases, leaving 6 bases not matched to a gene. Drawing the rest from reference TRBV5-5 and TRBJ2-1, the complete variable domain is DAGVTQSPTHLIKTRGQQVTLRCSPISGHKSVSWYQQVLGQGPQFIFQYYEKEERGRGNFPDRFSARQFPNYSSELNVNALLLGDSALYLCASSSGTGSYNEQFFGPGTRLTVL.

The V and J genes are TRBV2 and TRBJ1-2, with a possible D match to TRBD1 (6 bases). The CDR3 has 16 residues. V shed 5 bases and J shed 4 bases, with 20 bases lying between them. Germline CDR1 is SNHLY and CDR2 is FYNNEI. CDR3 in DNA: TGTGCCAGCAGTCGGGACACGGGTCTTGGCGGCTATGGCTACACCTTC. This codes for CASSRDTGLGGYGYTF.

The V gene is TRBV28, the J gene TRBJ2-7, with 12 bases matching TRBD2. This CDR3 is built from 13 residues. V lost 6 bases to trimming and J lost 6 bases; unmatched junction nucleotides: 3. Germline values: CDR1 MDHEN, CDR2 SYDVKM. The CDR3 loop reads CASRTSGRGEQYF. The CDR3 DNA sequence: TGTGCCAGCAGGACTAGCGGGAGAGGCGAGCAGTACTTC.

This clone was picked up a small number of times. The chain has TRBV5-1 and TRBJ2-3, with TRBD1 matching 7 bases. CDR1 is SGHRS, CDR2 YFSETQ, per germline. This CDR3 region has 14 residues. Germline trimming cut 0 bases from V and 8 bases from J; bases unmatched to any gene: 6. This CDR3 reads CASSLVGQDSTQYF. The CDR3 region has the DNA TGCGCCAGCAGCTTGGTTGGACAGGACAGTACGCAGTATTTT.

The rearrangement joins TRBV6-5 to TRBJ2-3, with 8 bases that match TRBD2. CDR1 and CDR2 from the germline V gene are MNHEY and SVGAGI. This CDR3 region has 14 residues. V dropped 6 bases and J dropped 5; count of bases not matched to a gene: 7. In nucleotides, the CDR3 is TGTGCCAGCAGGAGGACTAGCTCCTTAGATACGCAGTATTTT. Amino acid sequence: CASRRTSSLDTQYF.

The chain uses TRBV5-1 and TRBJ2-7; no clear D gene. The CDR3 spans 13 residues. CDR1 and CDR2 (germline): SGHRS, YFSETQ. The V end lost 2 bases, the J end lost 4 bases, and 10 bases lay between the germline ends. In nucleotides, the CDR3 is TGCGCCAGCAGCTTACCAGAAAAATACGAGCAGTACTTC. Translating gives CASSLPEKYEQYF.

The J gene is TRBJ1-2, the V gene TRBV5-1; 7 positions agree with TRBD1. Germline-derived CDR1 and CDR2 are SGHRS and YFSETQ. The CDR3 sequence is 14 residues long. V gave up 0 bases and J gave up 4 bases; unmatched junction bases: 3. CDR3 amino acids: CASSLAAGGYGYTF. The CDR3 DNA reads TGCGCCAGCAGCTTGGCGGCAGGGGGCTATGGCTACACCTTC. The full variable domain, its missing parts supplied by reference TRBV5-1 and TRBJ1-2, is KAGVTQTPRYLIKTRGQQVTLSCSPISGHRSVSWYQQTPGQGLQFLFEYFSETQRNKGNFPGRFSGRQFSNSRSEMNVSTLELGDSALYLCASSLAAGGYGYTFGSGTRLTVV.

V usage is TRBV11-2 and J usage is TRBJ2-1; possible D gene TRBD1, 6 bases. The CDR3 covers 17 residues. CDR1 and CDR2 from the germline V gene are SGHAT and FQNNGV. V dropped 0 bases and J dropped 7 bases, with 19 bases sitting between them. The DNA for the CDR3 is TGTGCCAGCAGCTTAGATATTATAGGGGGTAAGGGGAATGAGCAGTTCTTC. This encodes CASSLDIIGGKGNEQFF.

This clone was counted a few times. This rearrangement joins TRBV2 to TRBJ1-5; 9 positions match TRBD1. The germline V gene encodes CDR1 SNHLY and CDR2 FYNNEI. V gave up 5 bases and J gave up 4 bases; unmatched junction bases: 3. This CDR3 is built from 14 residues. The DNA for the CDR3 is TGTGCCAGCAGTCTGGACAGGGGAAATCAGCCCCAGCATTTT. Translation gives CASSLDRGNQPQHF.

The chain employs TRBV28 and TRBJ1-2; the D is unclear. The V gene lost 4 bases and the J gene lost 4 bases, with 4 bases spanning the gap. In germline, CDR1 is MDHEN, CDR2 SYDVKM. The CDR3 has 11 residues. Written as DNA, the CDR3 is TGTGCCAGCAGTTACAGCTATGGCTACACCTTC. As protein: CASSYSYGYTF.

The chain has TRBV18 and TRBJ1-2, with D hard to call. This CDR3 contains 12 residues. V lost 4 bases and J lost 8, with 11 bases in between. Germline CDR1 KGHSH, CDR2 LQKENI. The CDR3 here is CASSLREGGYTF. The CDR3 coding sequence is TGTGCCAGCTCACTACGGGAGGGAGGCTACACCTTC.

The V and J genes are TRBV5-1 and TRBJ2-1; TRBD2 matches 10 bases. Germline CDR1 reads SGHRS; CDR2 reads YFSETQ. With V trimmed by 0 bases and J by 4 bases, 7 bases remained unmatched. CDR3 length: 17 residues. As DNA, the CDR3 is TGCGCCAGCAGCTTGGCTGTTGGACTAGCGGATTACAATGAGCAGTTCTTC. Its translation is CASSLAVGLADYNEQFF.

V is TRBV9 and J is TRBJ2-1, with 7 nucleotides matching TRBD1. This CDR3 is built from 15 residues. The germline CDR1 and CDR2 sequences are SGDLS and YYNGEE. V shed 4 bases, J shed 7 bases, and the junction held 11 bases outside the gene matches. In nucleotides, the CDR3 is TGTGCCAGCAGCCCCCGACAGGGTTCGGGGAATGAGCAGTTCTTC. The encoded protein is CASSPRQGSGNEQFF.

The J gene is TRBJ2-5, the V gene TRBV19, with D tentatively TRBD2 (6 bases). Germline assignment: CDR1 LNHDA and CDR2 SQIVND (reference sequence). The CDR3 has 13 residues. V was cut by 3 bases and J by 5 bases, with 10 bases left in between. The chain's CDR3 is CASSMGAGETQYF. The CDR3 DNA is TGTGCCAGTAGTATGGGTGCGGGGGAGACCCAGTACTTC.

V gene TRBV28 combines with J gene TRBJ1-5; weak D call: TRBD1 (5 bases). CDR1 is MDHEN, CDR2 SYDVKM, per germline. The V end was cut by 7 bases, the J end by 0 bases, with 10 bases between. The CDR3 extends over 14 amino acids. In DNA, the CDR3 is TGTGCCAGCACCAGGGAATATAGCAATCAGCCCCAGCATTTT. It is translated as CASTREYSNQPQHF.

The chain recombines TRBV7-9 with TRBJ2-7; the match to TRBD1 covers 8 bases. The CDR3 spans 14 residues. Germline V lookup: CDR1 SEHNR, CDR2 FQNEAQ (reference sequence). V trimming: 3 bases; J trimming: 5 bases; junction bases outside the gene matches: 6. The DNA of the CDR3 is TGTGCCAGCAGCTTTACAGGGGGAATGGACGAGCAGTACTTC. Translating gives CASSFTGGMDEQYF.